This T cell receptor beta chain is drawn from a study of cytomegalovirus exposure and HLA in healthy donors. Overall study context: Of the donors genotyped, approximately 410 in all, 75% to 85% fell in the Caucasian-associated ancestry cluster.

CDR1 is SGDLS and CDR2 is YYNGEE in the germline V gene. With V trimmed by 4 bases and J by 5 bases, 12 bases remained unmatched. The CDR3 spans 16 residues. Both 60 Vbeta primers and 13 Jbeta primers went into the PCR. This table comes from immunoSEQ multiplex PCR, and its TCRdb copy is limited to in-frame clones, with some not included. The table records roughly 150,000 clones, about two thirds of them present only once. This clone was seen a handful of times. Its antigen is undetermined. Overall study results and limits: The records held CMV serostatus as the only immune exposure information. Reported performance of the classifier showed diagnosis of cytomegalovirus status with high specificity and sensitivity.

The sequencing sample was made of PBMCs. The chain joins TRBV9 to TRBJ2-3; 8 bases are shared with TRBD2. This receptor was taken from a man younger than 45 in good health and CMV-seropositive. CDR3 bases: TGTGCCAGCAGCACAGCTGGGCGGGGGGCGGTAGATACGCAGTATTTT. Protein product: CASSTAGRGAVDTQYF.